Each of the 12 T cell receptor beta chains below was sequenced from the same sample in a study of shared clonotypes between healthy human individuals. Sequenced by immunoSEQ multiplex PCR; TCRdb stores in-frame clones only, minus some. The sample holds about 1 million clones, roughly 75% seen once. The source material was memory CD4+ T cells sorted from blood. Subset given: CD45RA-negative fraction. The receptors derive from a man younger than 30 in good health.

About this clone: A read error is likely, as this CDR3 ends without the conserved phenylalanine or tryptophan. The limits of the CDR3 on the DNA are not certain, so only TCRdb's listed CDR3 is given. The genes are TRBV28 and TRBJ1-2; no DNA check was done on the table's D call, TRBD1. The CDR3 length is 9 residues, termini included. Germline values: CDR1 MDHEN, CDR2 SYDVKM. CDR3 sequence: CASSTVPGQ.

This chain joins TRBV11-2 and TRBJ2-1; D is possibly TRBD2 (5 bases). The CDR3 has 15 residues. V shed 2 bases and J shed 6 bases, with 14 bases lying between them. Per the germline V gene, CDR1 is SGHAT and CDR2 is FQNNGV. Written as DNA, the CDR3 is TGTGCCAGCAGCTTAAATCGGGGAGTGGGCAATGAGCAGTTCTTC. Amino acids: CASSLNRGVGNEQFF.

This chain connects TRBV28 to TRBJ2-5; D gene uncertain. Germline V gene lookup returns CDR1 MDHEN and CDR2 SYDVKM. Deletions cut 7 bases from V and 2 bases from J, with 14 bases between. The CDR3 covers 14 residues. The DNA for the CDR3 is TGTGCCAGCAAATCCGGCCGGACGCAAGAGACCCAGTACTTC. Translation: CASKSGRTQETQYF.

This chain connects TRBV7-9 to TRBJ2-1; TRBD1 or TRBD2 may be the D gene (5 bases each). This CDR3 region has 15 residues. The V end lost 5 bases, the J end lost 3 bases, and 14 bases lay between the germline ends. Per the germline V gene, CDR1 is SEHNR and CDR2 is FQNEAQ (reference sequence). The CDR3 region has the DNA TGTGCCAGCAGCCCAAGAGGGGACCTCTACAATGAGCAGTTCTTC. This translates into CASSPRGDLYNEQFF. The full variable domain, its missing parts supplied by reference TRBV7-9 and TRBJ2-1, is DTGVSQNPRHKITKRGQNVTFRCDPISEHNRLYWYRQTLGQGPEFLTYFQNEAQLEKSRLLSDRFSAERPKGSFSTLEIQRTEQGDSAMYLCASSPRGDLYNEQFFGPGTRLTVL.

The V and J genes are TRBV10-3 and TRBJ2-6, with a possible D match to TRBD1 (5 bases). Germline V gene data show CDR1 as ENHRY and CDR2 as SYGVKD. The CDR3 extends over 15 amino acids. With 5 bases removed from V and 0 bases from J, the gap between germline ends came to 8 bases. CDR3 region: CAISKDISGANVLTF. The CDR3 bases are TGTGCCATCAGTAAGGACATCTCTGGGGCCAACGTCCTGACTTTC.

The rearrangement uses TRBV7-9 and TRBJ2-5; TRBD2 agrees at 7 bases. CDR1 is SEHNR and CDR2 is FQNEAQ in the germline V gene (reference sequence). Trimming cost V 2 bases and J 4 bases; bases outside gene matches: 4. CDR3 length equals 14 residues. The CDR3 sequence: CASSLSGLGETQYF. As DNA, the CDR3 is TGTGCCAGCAGCTTATCCGGACTAGGAGAGACCCAGTACTTC.

The chain joins TRBV19 to TRBJ1-5; D uncertain. V was cut by 4 bases and J by 2 bases, with 6 bases left in between. The CDR3 has 13 residues. The germline CDR1 and CDR2 sequences are LNHDA and SQIVND (reference sequence). The CDR3 coding sequence is TGTGCCAGTAGTACAGAGGGCAATCAGCCCCAGCATTTT. Translation gives CASSTEGNQPQHF.

The chain links TRBV6-6 to TRBJ1-4; D may be TRBD1 (5 bases). V dropped 2 bases and J dropped 8 bases, with 15 bases sitting between them. From germline, CDR1 is MNHNY and CDR2 SVGAGI (reference sequence). The CDR3 extends over 15 amino acids. The CDR3 DNA is TGTGCCAGCAGTTACGTTGGTCAGGGTGGCGAAAAACTGTTTTTT. As protein: CASSYVGQGGEKLFF.

The chain links TRBV18 to TRBJ2-5; 7 nucleotides agree with TRBD1. V lost 5 bases, J lost 5 bases, and 8 bases stayed unmatched. The CDR3 length is 14 residues. The germline gives CDR1 KGHSH, CDR2 LQKENI. The CDR3 DNA follows: TGTGCCAGCTCAGAGCGACAGGGCGGGGAGACCCAGTACTTC. This gives the protein CASSERQGGETQYF.

This rearrangement joins TRBV5-1 to TRBJ1-1; 8 nucleotides agree with TRBD1. Unmatched junction bases numbered 15, after V lost 0 bases and J lost 5 bases. The CDR3 consists of 18 residues. Per the germline V gene, CDR1 is SGHRS and CDR2 is YFSETQ. CDR3 in DNA: TGCGCCAGCAGCTTGGCAACCAAATCAGGGGGCGCAGGGACTGAAGCTTTCTTT. Translation gives CASSLATKSGGAGTEAFF.

The chain links TRBV25-1 to TRBJ1-2; the D gene is possibly TRBD1 (6 bases). CDR3 length equals 13 residues. In germline, CDR1 is MGHDK, CDR2 SYGVNS. The V end lost 8 bases, the J end lost 10 bases, and 20 bases lay between the germline ends. DNA for the CDR3: TGTGCCAGCTTAGACCAACCGGGGGCAGTCTACACCTTC. Translated: CASLDQPGAVYTF.

V is TRBV7-2 and J is TRBJ1-3, with unresolved D. CDR1 SGHTA and CDR2 FQGNSA come from the germline V gene. V shed 1 base and J shed 0 bases, with 7 bases lying between them. The CDR3 loop spans 15 amino acids. The CDR3 loop is CASSLVLSSGNTIYF. CDR3 nucleotide sequence: TGTGCCAGCAGCTTAGTGTTGAGCTCTGGAAACACCATATATTTT.